This TCR beta chain was recovered during a study of CD8 T cells in Susac syndrome. There are 14 residues in the CDR3. Germline V gene data show CDR1 as MNHNY and CDR2 as SVGAGI (reference sequence). V was pared by 5 bases and J by 4 bases, with 12 bases between. Blood CD8+ and CD4+ T cells underwent high-throughput TCR beta sequencing. Negative isolation was used for CD8+ and CD4+ T cells, and FACS enrichment was applied to TEMRA cells. With regard to this clonotype: What it recognizes is unknown.

Broader study findings: As the study acknowledged, the number of individuals who were part of its TCR sequencing and HLA analysis was relatively small.

An input of roughly 0.5 to 1 ug of RNA was subjected to reverse transcription using random hexamers. The CDR3 of TCR beta was amplified by immunoSEQ multiplex PCR across 54 Vbeta and 13 Jbeta. From the immunoSEQ multiplex PCR reads, TCRdb called clonotypes with MiXCR, one entry per CDR3 protein. The sample includes tens of thousands of distinct CDR3 sequences, approximately 93% seen only once; the top ten take approximately 0.25%. The chain is built from TRBV6-6 and TRBJ1-3; tentatively, D is TRBD1 (5 bases). This clonotype was sampled from a human donor in good health. Sequencing was carried out using CD8+ T cells from PBMCs. The CDR3 sequence is CASSGQGIGNTIYF. CDR3 nucleotides: TGTGCCAGCAGTGGGCAGGGAATCGGAAACACCATATATTTT.